Listed here are 12 T cell receptor beta chains from one sample, sequenced in a study of cytomegalovirus exposure and HLA in healthy donors. PCR employed 60 Vbeta and 13 Jbeta primers. TCRdb's table, derived via immunoSEQ multiplex PCR, lists solely in-frame clones and lacks some. There are around 84,000 clones in the sample; roughly 80% occur only once, and around 15% lies in the top ten. Sequencing was carried out using PBMCs. The source is a human donor in good health.

The rearrangement uses TRBV19 and TRBJ2-5; 10 bases map to TRBD2. Germline V lookup: CDR1 LNHDA, CDR2 SQIVND (reference sequence). The J segment lost 5 bases and the V segment lost 8 bases, leaving 11 bases of the junction unmatched. The CDR3 has 15 residues. Written as DNA, the CDR3 is TGTGCCAGTGCAGGAAGCGGGGGGGCCGGTGAGACCCAGTACTTC. Its protein is CASAGSGGAGETQYF.

This clone was recorded a few times. The chain carries TRBV13 and TRBJ2-3, with 14 nucleotides matching TRBD2. The CDR3 sequence is 17 residues long. J gave up 3 bases and V 5 bases, and 7 bases lay outside the gene matches. Germline lookup yields CDR1 PRHDT and CDR2 FYEKMQ (reference sequence). CDR3 loop: CASSTRLAGGLTDTQYF. As DNA, the CDR3 is TGTGCCAGCAGCACCCGACTAGCGGGGGGGTTGACAGATACGCAGTATTTT. Full variable domain (outside the CDR3, taken from reference TRBV13 and TRBJ2-3): AAGVIQSPRHLIKEKRETATLKCYPIPRHDTVYWYQQGPGQDPQFLISFYEKMQSDKGSIPDRFSAQQFSDYHSELNMSSLELGDSALYFCASSTRLAGGLTDTQYFGPGTRLTVL.

This rearrangement joins TRBV29-1 to TRBJ2-1; D gene uncertain. Trimming pared 2 bases from V and 8 bases from J, leaving 7 bases between. The CDR3 is 11 amino acids. In germline, CDR1 is SQVTM, CDR2 ANQGSEA. CDR3 in DNA: TGCAGCGTTGAACTGGGCCATGAGCAGTTCTTC. It yields the protein CSVELGHEQFF.

In this sample, this clone turned up once. This rearrangement joins TRBV11-2 to TRBJ2-7; D call uncertain. CDR1 and CDR2 (germline): SGHAT, FQNNGV. V shed 5 bases and J shed 0 bases, with 8 bases lying between them. The CDR3 has 13 residues. This chain's CDR3 is CASSRGGSYEQYF. CDR3 coding DNA: TGTGCCAGCAGCAGAGGTGGCTCCTACGAGCAGTACTTC.

CDR3 nucleotide sequence: TGTGCCAGCAGGGGCCTAACCGGGGAGCTGTTTTTT. Protein: CASRGLTGELFF. The J gene is TRBJ2-2, the V gene TRBV7-6; D gene uncertain. This CDR3 is 12 amino acids long. Germline V gene lookup returns CDR1 SGHVS and CDR2 FNYEAQ. V was clipped by 6 bases and J by 5 bases, with 7 bases between them.

V gene TRBV4-3 combines with J gene TRBJ2-5, with D possibly being TRBD1 (7 bases). CDR1 and CDR2 (germline): LGHNA, YSLEER. The CDR3 extends over 14 amino acids. Deletions cut 5 bases from V and 2 bases from J, with 12 bases between. The CDR3: CASSGGTAQETQYF. Written as DNA, the CDR3 is TGCGCCAGCAGCGGCGGGACAGCACAAGAGACCCAGTACTTC.

The count of this clone is one. This rearrangement joins TRBV7-2 to TRBJ1-5; TRBD1 matches 7 bases. CDR1 and CDR2 from the germline V gene are SGHTA and FQGNSA. This CDR3 has 14 residues. J gave up 7 bases and V 5 bases, and 8 bases lay outside the gene matches. The CDR3 nucleotides are TGTGCCAGCAGCCAAACCAGGGGGAAACAGCCCCAGCATTTT. It is translated as CASSQTRGKQPQHF.

The chain uses TRBV6-6 and TRBJ2-1; maybe TRBD2 (5 bases). From germline, CDR1 is MNHNY and CDR2 SVGAGI (reference sequence). This CDR3 is built from 16 residues. V was cut by 2 bases and J by 0 bases, with 11 bases left in between. The CDR3 DNA sequence: TGTGCCAGCAGTTACCCAGCGGCCAGCTCCTACAATGAGCAGTTCTTC. Amino acid sequence: CASSYPAASSYNEQFF.

This chain links TRBV10-3 with TRBJ1-5; TRBD1 matches at 7 bases. Germline CDR1 ENHRY, CDR2 SYGVKD. The CDR3 has 14 amino acids. V was pared by 2 bases and J by 5 bases, with 3 bases of the junction left unmatched. CDR3 loop: CAISENRGDQPQHF. In nucleotides, the CDR3 is TGTGCCATCAGTGAGAACAGGGGAGATCAGCCCCAGCATTTT.

The chain employs TRBV6-6 and TRBJ2-5, with TRBD1 identical over 9 bases. The CDR3 has 16 residues. With 5 bases clipped from V and 2 bases from J, the junction kept 9 bases outside the gene matches. Germline assignment: CDR1 MNHNY and CDR2 SVGAGI (reference sequence). The CDR3 loop is CASSLGQGKMQETQYF. The CDR3 DNA is TGTGCCAGCAGTCTCGGACAGGGGAAGATGCAAGAGACCCAGTACTTC.

A single count supports this clone. V and J are TRBV7-9 and TRBJ2-7; 8 bases are a match to TRBD1. The CDR3 is made up of 14 amino acids. The ends lost 5 bases at V and 4 bases at J; junction bases unmatched: 7. Germline CDR1 and CDR2: SEHNR and FQNEAQ (reference sequence). The CDR3 region is CASSPRTGRYEQYF. CDR3 sequence (DNA): TGTGCCAGCAGCCCCCGGACAGGGCGATACGAGCAGTACTTC.

This chain links TRBV30 with TRBJ1-5; no firm D call. Per the germline V gene, CDR1 is GTSNPN and CDR2 is SVGIG (reference sequence). With 2 bases removed from V and 3 bases from J, the gap between germline ends came to 8 bases. The CDR3 sequence is 13 residues long. In DNA form, the CDR3 reads TGTGCCTGGAGTCTTGGCACCAATCAGCCCCAGCATTTT. Its protein product is CAWSLGTNQPQHF.